The entry below describes one TCR beta chain. This entry is derived from a study of blood T cell repertoires in COVID-19. In the study overall: Acute and convalescent COVID-19 samples came from the United States, Italy and Spain. Sources were T cells, B-cell-depleted T cells, or PBMCs; the material itself was cDNA or gDNA.

Original processing notes: Amplification with reference gene primers provided the estimates of nucleated cell counts. Assay used: immunoSEQ multiplex PCR; TCRdb lists only in-frame clones, some missing. V and J calls and clone size follow that table, whereas D and trimming were derived from the DNA. Among 200,000 to 300,000 clones listed, roughly 84% were seen once. J gave up 1 base and V 3 bases, and 12 bases lay outside the gene matches. Looked up from germline, CDR1 is LNHNV and CDR2 is YYDKDF (reference sequence). This CDR3 region has 20 residues. The chain recombines TRBV15 with TRBJ2-3; 14 bases agree with TRBD2. The sequence derives from a woman aged 40 to 50 who had recovered from COVID-19. The sample taken for sequencing was peripheral blood. CDR3 loop: CATSSPGLAGEEGGTDTQYF. The DNA for the CDR3 is TGTGCCACCAGCAGTCCGGGACTAGCGGGGGAGGAGGGTGGCACAGATACGCAGTATTTT.